A single sample is the source of the 23 T cell receptor beta chains below, sequenced in a study of CD8 T cells in ankylosing spondylitis. TCRdb ran MiXCR on the 5' RACE reads and lists one entry per CDR3 protein. The data show about 140,000 distinct CDR3 sequences, roughly 8.3% seen once. The material sequenced was synovial fluid, either unsorted or a sorted T cell fraction (not recorded which). The origin of the receptors is a male donor with ankylosing spondylitis.

This clonotype was seen ten or more times. The genes are TRBV20-1 and TRBJ1-3; TRBD1 agrees at 11 bases. The V gene's germline CDR1 is DFQATT and CDR2 SNEGSKA (reference sequence). With V trimmed by 3 bases and J by 8 bases, 6 bases remained unmatched. The CDR3 extends over 14 amino acids. The CDR3 nucleotides read TGCAGTGCTAGTAAAGGGACAGGGGGGGACACCATATATTTT. Its protein product is CSASKGTGGDTIYF.

This clonotype was seen a handful of times. This chain links TRBV7-3 with TRBJ2-1; 7 bases match TRBD2. The CDR3 loop spans 15 amino acids. The J segment lost 8 bases and the V segment lost 5 bases, leaving 12 bases of the junction unmatched. In germline, CDR1 is SGHTA, CDR2 FQGTGA. CDR3 protein: CASSPASGIEDEQFF. The DNA for the CDR3 is TGTGCCAGCAGCCCCGCAAGCGGGATAGAGGATGAGCAGTTCTTC.

In its sample, this clonotype was seen many times. The rearrangement joins TRBV7-2 to TRBJ1-2; a possible D gene is TRBD1 (5 bases). Germline CDR1 and CDR2: SGHTA and FQGNSA. V was shortened by 4 bases and J by 8 bases, with 17 bases between the two germline ends. This CDR3 comprises 14 residues. The CDR3 DNA reads TGTGCCAGCAGCTCCATGAGGGGTGGGTACGGCTACACCTTC. Protein: CASSSMRGGYGYTF.

There are many counts of this clonotype. The rearrangement joins TRBV29-1 to TRBJ1-2; TRBD1 matches at 8 bases. J was trimmed by 13 bases and V by 4 bases; bases with no gene match: 11. CDR1 SQVTM and CDR2 ANQGSEA come from the germline V gene. The CDR3 spans 12 residues. CDR3 loop: CSVAGQGANITF. The CDR3 DNA sequence: TGCAGCGTTGCTGGGCAGGGGGCTAATATCACCTTC.

The table lists this clonotype with many counts. J is TRBJ1-3 and V is TRBV20-1, with unresolved D. This CDR3 region has 16 residues. Germline CDR1 is DFQATT and CDR2 is SNEGSKA (reference sequence). Trimming took 0 bases from V and 2 from J, leaving 14 bases between them. This CDR3 reads CSARDSRAGAGNTIYF. CDR3 coding DNA: TGCAGTGCTAGAGATAGTCGGGCGGGAGCTGGAAACACCATATATTTT.

V gene TRBV18 combines with J gene TRBJ2-5; weak D call: TRBD1 (6 bases). Trimming removed 6 bases from V and 9 bases from J, with 14 bases in between. Germline CDR1 and CDR2: KGHSH and LQKENI. The CDR3 spans 12 residues. The CDR3 here is CASSPQGQSQYF. The CDR3 nucleotides read TGTGCCAGCTCGCCCCAGGGGCAGTCCCAGTACTTC.

This clonotype was detected a few times. The chain joins TRBV4-3 to TRBJ2-1; D ambiguous. Germline V gene sequence: CDR1 LGHNA, CDR2 YSLEER. Trimming removed 5 bases at V and 5 bases at J, with 13 bases between. The CDR3 is 14 residues long. The DNA for the CDR3 is TGCGCCAGCAGCAACCGAAACCGGGACAATGAGCAGTTCTTC. Protein product: CASSNRNRDNEQFF.

The V gene is TRBV5-1, the J gene TRBJ2-3, with D perhaps matching TRBD1 (6 bases). The germline CDR1 and CDR2 sequences are SGHRS and YFSETQ. V was pared by 1 base and J by 5 bases, with 17 bases between. This CDR3 has 16 amino acids. Here the CDR3 DNA reads TGCGCCAGCAGCTTGAGTCAGGGGCGCCCGGGAGATACGCAGTATTTT. Translation gives CASSLSQGRPGDTQYF.

The CDR3 nucleotides read TGCAGTGCAGAAGGACTAGCGGACTTAGCCAAAAACATTCAGTACTTC. Translated, it gives CSAEGLADLAKNIQYF. The chain has TRBV20-1 and TRBJ2-4; TRBD2 matches at 10 bases. CDR1 DFQATT and CDR2 SNEGSKA come from the germline V gene (reference sequence). Trimming removed 6 bases from V and 0 bases from J; junction bases left unmatched: 8. This CDR3 is 16 amino acids long.

This clonotype was found a few times. The chain links TRBV4-2 to TRBJ1-5; D unclear. The CDR3 has 13 residues. Germline lookup yields CDR1 LGHNA and CDR2 YNFKEQ. V gave up 0 bases and J gave up 6 bases, with 6 bases separating them. CDR3 in amino acids: CASSQESGQPQHF. CDR3 DNA: TGTGCCAGCAGCCAAGAATCTGGTCAGCCCCAGCATTTT.

This chain links TRBV29-1 with TRBJ2-2, with D perhaps given as TRBD1 or TRBD2 (7 bases each). CDR1 is SQVTM, CDR2 ANQGSEA, per germline. Trimming pared 3 bases from V and 4 bases from J, leaving 15 bases between. The CDR3 has 15 residues. CDR3 loop: CSVDGGRGGTGELFF. CDR3 nucleotide sequence: TGCAGCGTTGATGGGGGCAGGGGGGGCACCGGGGAGCTGTTTTTT.

This clonotype was observed at least ten times. The V gene is TRBV29-1, the J gene TRBJ1-4; D gene unclear. This CDR3 has 13 residues. Trimming shortened V by 5 bases and J by 7 bases, and 14 bases separated the two germline ends. Germline CDR1 reads SQVTM; CDR2 reads ANQGSEA. Here the CDR3 DNA reads TGCAGCGTTAAGACGGGTGTGGGTGAAAAACTGTTTTTT. The encoded protein is CSVKTGVGEKLFF.

This clonotype has a count of ten or more. The chain links TRBV4-1 to TRBJ2-1; D gene uncertain. From germline, CDR1 is MGHRA and CDR2 YSYEKL. V lost 0 bases and J lost 6, with 15 bases in between. There are 16 residues in the CDR3. Here the CDR3 reads CASSQDIYVTSNEQFF. The CDR3 nucleotides are TGCGCCAGCAGCCAAGATATATATGTAACGAGCAATGAGCAGTTCTTC.

This clonotype was observed at least ten times. The junction departs from germline at one end; a sequencing error may be responsible. This sequence joins TRBV9 and TRBJ1-3; D uncertain. Germline CDR1 SGDLS, CDR2 YYNGEE. The CDR3 contains 12 residues. CDR3 nucleotide sequence: TGTGCCAGCGCAGCCTCTGGAAACACCACATATTTT. This codes for CASAASGNTTYF.

The chain has TRBV6-2 or TRBV6-3 and TRBJ2-3, with 10 bases aligning to TRBD2. With V trimmed by 6 bases and J by 4 bases, 7 bases remained unmatched. CDR3 length: 15 amino acids. CDR1 and CDR2 (germline): MNHEY, SVGEGT. DNA of the CDR3: TGTGCCAGCAGACTTCTCGGACTAGCGGCAGATACGCAGTATTTT. Translated, it gives CASRLLGLAADTQYF.

This clonotype was detected only a few times. This chain connects TRBV27 to TRBJ2-1; TRBD2 aligns across 9 bases. This CDR3 is built from 15 residues. Losses at the gene ends were 0 bases for V and 4 bases for J; bases not matched to a gene: 1. From germline, CDR1 is MNHEY and CDR2 SMNVEV (reference sequence). CDR3 loop: CASSLSSGGYNEQFF. The CDR3 coding sequence is TGTGCCAGCAGTTTATCTAGCGGGGGTTACAATGAGCAGTTCTTC.

At least ten counts were recorded for this clonotype. The chain carries TRBV30 and TRBJ1-2; D possibly corresponds to TRBD1 (6 bases). Trimming removed 1 base from V and 8 bases from J, with 14 bases in between. Germline assignment: CDR1 GTSNPN and CDR2 SVGIG (reference sequence). The CDR3 has 13 amino acids. The CDR3 protein is CAWSATEGVGYTF. For the CDR3, the DNA is TGTGCCTGGAGTGCCACGGAGGGGGTCGGCTACACCTTC.

The rearrangement joins TRBV3-1 to TRBJ1-5; D not resolved. There are 15 residues in the CDR3. Germline V gene sequence: CDR1 LGHDT, CDR2 YNNKEL (reference sequence). Trimming stripped 1 base from V and 3 bases from J, with 10 bases between. Written as DNA, the CDR3 is TGTGCCAGCAGCCAAGGTTACGGATACAATCAGCCCCAGCATTTT. Translated: CASSQGYGYNQPQHF.

This clonotype was detected ten times or more. The chain couples TRBV2 to TRBJ2-3; 7 nucleotides agree with TRBD1. Germline-derived CDR1 and CDR2 are SNHLY and FYNNEI. The ends lost 9 bases at V and 4 bases at J; junction bases unmatched: 4. The CDR3 is 12 amino acids. The CDR3 DNA is TGTGCCAGTGGGCAGGGGGCAGATACGCAGTATTTT. The encoded protein is CASGQGADTQYF.

The chain uses TRBV6-1 and TRBJ2-7; possibly TRBD2 for D (6 bases). The germline V gene has CDR1 MNHNS and CDR2 SASEGT. The CDR3 runs to 16 residues. Trimming removed 1 base from V and 3 bases from J, with 16 bases in between. The CDR3 loop is CASSEGPGVGFYEQYF. CDR3 nucleotide sequence: TGTGCCAGCAGTGAAGGGCCGGGGGTAGGCTTCTACGAGCAGTACTTC.

This clonotype was counted many times. The J gene is TRBJ2-1, the V gene TRBV28; D is possibly TRBD1 (6 bases). The CDR3 is 15 residues long. The ends were cut back, 6 bases at V and 9 bases at J, with 21 bases in the middle. Germline CDR1 and CDR2: MDHEN and SYDVKM. CDR3 protein: CASSLSPGDGGEQFF. CDR3 bases: TGTGCCAGCAGCCTGAGTCCAGGGGATGGGGGTGAGCAGTTCTTC.

This clonotype was observed at least ten times. The chain recombines TRBV20-1 with TRBJ2-5; D ambiguous. Germline V gene data show CDR1 as DFQATT and CDR2 as SNEGSKA (reference sequence). This CDR3 contains 14 residues. V was pared by 5 bases and J by 2 bases, with 15 bases between. CDR3 region: CSAQLGDSQETQYF. CDR3 bases: TGCAGTGCTCAGCTCGGTGACTCACAAGAGACCCAGTACTTC.

CDR3 sequence (DNA): TGTGCCAGCAGGGAGTCGAACACCGGGGAGCTGTTTTTT. It encodes CASRESNTGELFF. V gene TRBV27 combines with J gene TRBJ2-2; D not resolved. Germline V gene data show CDR1 as MNHEY and CDR2 as SMNVEV (reference sequence). The V end lost 6 bases, the J end lost 0 bases, and 5 bases lay between the germline ends. The CDR3 is 13 residues long.